The clone carrying this TCR beta chain occurred once. These data originate in a study of blood T cell repertoires in COVID-19. About the study: PBMCs, B-cell-depleted T cells, or T cells provided the cDNA or gDNA that made up the material.

Original methodology: Amplification of reference gene primers was used by the study to estimate nucleated cell counts. Produced via immunoSEQ multiplex PCR; TCRdb's table is partial and in-frame only. V and J calls and clone size are those listed in that table; D and trimming were worked out from the DNA. The data contain about 15,000 clones, around 86% of them singletons. Germline CDR1 reads SGHRS; CDR2 reads YFSETQ. The length of the CDR3 is 14 residues. The V gene end was trimmed by 1 base and the J gene end by 9 bases; junction bases not matched to a gene: 8. The specimen sequenced was peripheral blood. This TCR derives from a human donor in a cohort sampled during active COVID-19. V is TRBV5-1 and J is TRBJ2-5; 8 bases map to TRBD2. The CDR3 DNA reads TGCGCCAGCAGCTTGATAGCGGGGCCCTCATCCCAGTACTTC. As protein: CASSLIAGPSSQYF.